This entry lists 12 T cell receptor beta chains sequenced from one sample in a study of OX40 agonist ivuxolimab in advanced cancers. Profiling relied on immunoSEQ multiplex PCR, and the TCRdb table lists in-frame clones only, not all of them. The table lists around 28,000 clones, 85% to 90% of them singletons. This specimen was CD4+ or CD8+ T cells sorted from blood, taken in a trial of the OX40 agonist ivuxolimab. The receptors shown here come from an adult with an advanced solid tumor such as melanoma, head and neck, liver or kidney cancer.

CDR3 nucleotide sequence: TGTGCCAGCAGCCAGATAGGAGCGGGTCTCGACAATGAGCAGTTCTTC. Its protein product is CASSQIGAGLDNEQFF. The chain recombines TRBV4-2 with TRBJ2-1, with a tentative D call TRBD2 (6 bases). Trimming shortened V by 3 bases and J by 5 bases, and 17 bases separated the two germline ends. Germline loops: CDR1 LGHNA, CDR2 YNFKEQ. There are 16 residues in the CDR3.

The chain joins TRBV28 to TRBJ2-4, with 9 bases aligning to TRBD2. The junction had 4 bases not matched to a gene; V was cut back by 2 bases and J by 8 bases. The CDR3 runs 14 residues. CDR1 and CDR2 from the germline V gene are MDHEN and SYDVKM. CDR3 protein: CASSLVSGGDIQYF. The CDR3 region has the DNA TGTGCCAGCAGTTTAGTTAGCGGGGGAGACATTCAGTACTTC.

As DNA, the CDR3 is TGTGCCAGCAGCCGTATGTCAGAGACCCAGTACTTC. Translated, it gives CASSRMSETQYF. The V and J genes are TRBV28 and TRBJ2-5, with unresolved D. The CDR3 consists of 12 residues. Germline V lookup: CDR1 MDHEN, CDR2 SYDVKM. Between the trimmed V and J ends, which lost 6 bases and 4 bases, there was a span of 9 bases.

The rearrangement uses TRBV4-3 and TRBJ2-1, with D perhaps matching TRBD1 or TRBD2 (5 bases each). V lost 0 bases and J 0 bases, leaving 18 bases between the germline ends. Germline CDR1 reads LGHNA; CDR2 reads YSLEER. The CDR3 contains 19 residues. CDR3 sequence: CASSQEEFGTAVSYNEQFF. DNA of the CDR3: TGCGCCAGCAGCCAAGAAGAATTTGGGACCGCCGTCTCCTACAATGAGCAGTTCTTC.

The rearrangement links TRBV6-5 to TRBJ2-2; D is uncertain. Germline assignment: CDR1 MNHEY and CDR2 SVGAGI. V gave up 0 bases and J gave up 9 bases, with 8 bases separating them. CDR3 length: 13 residues. The CDR3, as DNA: TGTGCCAGCAGTTACTCGATTGGCCGGGAGCTGTTTTTT. Residues: CASSYSIGRELFF.

Here the CDR3 reads CASSATGANVLTF. The CDR3, as DNA: TGTGCCAGCAGCGCCACTGGGGCCAACGTCCTGACTTTC. The genes are TRBV7-3 and TRBJ2-6; D gene uncertain. CDR1 and CDR2 from the germline V gene are SGHTA and FQGTGA. V lost 5 bases and J lost 2, with 4 bases in between. This CDR3 spans 13 amino acids.

The V and J genes are TRBV7-9 and TRBJ1-1; D possibly corresponds to TRBD1 (5 bases). The ends were cut back, 7 bases at V and 0 bases at J, with 27 bases in the middle. The CDR3 length is 19 residues. The germline V gene has CDR1 SEHNR and CDR2 FQNEAQ (reference sequence). CDR3 DNA sequence: TGTGCCAGCATCAAATCCCAGGGAGGGTACATAGGAGTGAACACTGAAGCTTTCTTT. This translates into CASIKSQGGYIGVNTEAFF.

This clone was counted a single time. The chain is built from TRBV29-1 and TRBJ2-2, with D perhaps TRBD1 (6 bases). Trimming pared 6 bases from V and 2 bases from J, leaving 13 bases between. The CDR3 runs 14 residues. Per germline, CDR1 SQVTM and CDR2 ANQGSEA. The CDR3 DNA reads TGCAGCGTCATGGGGGACACCAACACCGGGGAGCTGTTTTTT. Protein: CSVMGDTNTGELFF.

This chain uses TRBV4-3 with TRBJ1-5; D remains ambiguous. CDR3 length equals 15 residues. The germline CDR1 and CDR2 sequences are LGHNA and YSLEER. The ends were cut back, 4 bases at V and 1 base at J, with 11 bases in the middle. The CDR3 region is CASSRDLGSNQPQHF. The CDR3 DNA sequence: TGCGCCAGCAGCCGAGACCTGGGGAGCAATCAGCCCCAGCATTTT.

The V and J genes are TRBV4-2 and TRBJ2-7; no clear D. The CDR3 spans 17 residues. Germline-derived CDR1 and CDR2 are LGHNA and YNFKEQ. Trimming removed 0 bases from V and 2 bases from J, with 17 bases in between. The CDR3 DNA follows: TGTGCCAGCAGCCAAGAGGTGGGAAGCTACAACCCCTACGAGCAGTACTTC. It encodes CASSQEVGSYNPYEQYF.

In nucleotides, the CDR3 is TGCAGCGTTGAATGGGGTGGGGCTAGGGGCCGGTACAATGAGCAGTTCTTC. Amino acid sequence: CSVEWGGARGRYNEQFF. V usage is TRBV29-1 and J usage is TRBJ2-1, with D possibly being TRBD1 (5 bases). This CDR3 has 17 residues. Germline lookup yields CDR1 SQVTM and CDR2 ANQGSEA. V lost 2 bases, J lost 4 bases, and 21 bases lay in between.

J is TRBJ1-1 and V is TRBV11-2; D unresolved. From germline, CDR1 is SGHAT and CDR2 FQNNGV. The V end was cut by 3 bases, the J end by 11 bases, with 10 bases between. The CDR3 extends over 11 amino acids. CDR3: CASSLGLNAFF. The DNA of the CDR3 is TGTGCCAGCAGCTTGGGGTTGAACGCTTTCTTT.